The source of this T cell receptor beta chain is a study of beta chain features in type 1 diabetes. Whole-study context: Examination covered around 98,000,000 sorted cells spanning all samples.

The investigators reverse transcribed all of the isolated RNA, so they sequenced expressed TCRB transcripts. Measured with immunoSEQ multiplex PCR; TCRdb has only the in-frame clones, and not every one. The sample lists 300,000 or so clones, about 13% occurring once. In germline, CDR1 is SGHDT, CDR2 YYEEEE. V gave up 4 bases and J gave up 4 bases; unmatched junction bases: 9. This CDR3 contains 16 residues. Whole-study findings and limits: For patients, the naive, central memory and Treg TCRB repertoires appeared more alike than for healthy donors. People with Type 1 diabetes carried modestly yet significantly shorter TCRB CDR3s in all four CD4+ subsets.

In this sample, this clone turned up a few times. The antigen is undetermined. Sample: naive CD4+ T cells from blood. The sequence came from a man aged 25 to 40 with type 1 diabetes. This chain joins TRBV5-6 and TRBJ2-3; TRBD1 aligns across 10 bases. The CDR3 is CASSPDRGILADTQYF. In nucleotides, the CDR3 is TGTGCCAGCAGCCCGGACAGGGGGATTCTCGCAGATACGCAGTATTTT. Based on the CDR3 plus reference TRBV5-6 and TRBJ2-3, the full variable domain is DAGVTQSPTHLIKTRGQQVTLRCSPKSGHDTVSWYQQALGQGPQFIFQYYEEEERQRGNFPDRFSGHQFPNYSSELNVNALLLGDSALYLCASSPDRGILADTQYFGPGTRLTVL.